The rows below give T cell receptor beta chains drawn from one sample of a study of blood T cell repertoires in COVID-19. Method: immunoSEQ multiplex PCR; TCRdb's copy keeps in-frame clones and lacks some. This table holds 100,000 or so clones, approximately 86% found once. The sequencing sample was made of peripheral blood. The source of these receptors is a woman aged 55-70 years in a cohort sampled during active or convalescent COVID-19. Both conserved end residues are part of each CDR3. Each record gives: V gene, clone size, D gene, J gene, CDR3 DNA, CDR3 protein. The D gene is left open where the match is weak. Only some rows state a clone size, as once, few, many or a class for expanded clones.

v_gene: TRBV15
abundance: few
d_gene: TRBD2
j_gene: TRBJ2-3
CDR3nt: TGTGCCACCAAGGAAACTAGCGGGGGGAAAGATACGCAGTATTTT
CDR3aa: CATKETSGGKDTQYF

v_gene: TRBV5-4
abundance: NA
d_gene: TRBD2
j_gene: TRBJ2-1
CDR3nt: TGTGCCAGCAGCCCTACTAGCGGGGGGGCCTATGAGCAGTTCTTC
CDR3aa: CASSPTSGGAYEQFF

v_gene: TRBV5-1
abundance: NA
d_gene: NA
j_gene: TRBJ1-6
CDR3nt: TGCGCCAGCGCGGGGTTTAATTCACCCCTCCACTTT
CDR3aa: CASAGFNSPLHF

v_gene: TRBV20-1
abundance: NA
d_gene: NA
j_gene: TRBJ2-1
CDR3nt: TGCAGTGCCTCCCCCGGTGGTGAGCAGTTCTTC
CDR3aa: CSASPGGEQFF

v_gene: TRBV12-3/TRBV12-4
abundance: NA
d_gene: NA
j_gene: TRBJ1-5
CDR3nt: TGTGCAAGCAGAGGGGCCGTCCTGCATTTT
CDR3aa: CASRGAVLHF

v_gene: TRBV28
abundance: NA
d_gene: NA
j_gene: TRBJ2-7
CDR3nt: TGTGCCAGCAGTCCCCCCGGTGGGAGAAGTGGCGAGCAGTACTTC
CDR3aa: CASSPPGGRSGEQYF

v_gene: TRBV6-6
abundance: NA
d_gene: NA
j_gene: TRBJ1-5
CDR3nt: TGTGCCAGCAGTCCAGGGGAGCGTCAGCCCCAGCATTTT
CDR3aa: CASSPGERQPQHF

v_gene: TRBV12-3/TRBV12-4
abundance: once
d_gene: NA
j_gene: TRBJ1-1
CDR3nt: TGTGCCAGCAGTTTAGGTTACTTCACTGAAGCTTTCTTT
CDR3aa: CASSLGYFTEAFF

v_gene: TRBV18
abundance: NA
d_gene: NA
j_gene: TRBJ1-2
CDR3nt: TGTGCCAGCTCACCAGAGACAGACTATGGCTACACCTTC
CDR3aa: CASSPETDYGYTF

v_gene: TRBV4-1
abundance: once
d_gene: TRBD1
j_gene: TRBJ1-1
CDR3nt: TGCGCCAGCAGCCAAGGACAGGGGTACACTGAAGCTTTCTTT
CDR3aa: CASSQGQGYTEAFF

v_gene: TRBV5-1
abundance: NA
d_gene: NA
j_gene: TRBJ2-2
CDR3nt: TGCGCCAGCACCCCCGACGGGGTGAACACCGGGGAGCTGTTTTTT
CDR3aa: CASTPDGVNTGELFF

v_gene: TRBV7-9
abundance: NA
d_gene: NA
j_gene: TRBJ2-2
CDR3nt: TGTGCCAGCAGCCCCCCCCTCGGGACCGGGGAGCTGTTTTTT
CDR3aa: CASSPPLGTGELFF

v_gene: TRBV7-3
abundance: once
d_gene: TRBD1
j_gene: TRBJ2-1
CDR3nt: TGTGCCAGCAGCCAAGTGGGACAGGGGTACAATGAGCAGTTCTTC
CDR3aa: CASSQVGQGYNEQFF

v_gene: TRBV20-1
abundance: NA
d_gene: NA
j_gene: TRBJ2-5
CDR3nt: TGCAGTGGGGAGTACCAAGAGACCCAGTACTTC
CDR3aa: CSGEYQETQYF

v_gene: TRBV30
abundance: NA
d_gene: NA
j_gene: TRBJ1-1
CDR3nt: TGTGCCTGGAGTATGCAGAGTAGGGGGAACACTGAAGCTTTCTTT
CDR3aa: CAWSMQSRGNTEAFF

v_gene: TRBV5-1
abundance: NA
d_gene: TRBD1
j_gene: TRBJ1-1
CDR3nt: TGCGCCAGCAGGTTCAACATGGCAGGGGGCACTGAAGCTTTCTTT
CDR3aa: CASRFNMAGGTEAFF

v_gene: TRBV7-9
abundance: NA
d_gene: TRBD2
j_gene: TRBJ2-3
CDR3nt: TGTGCCAGCAGCTCCAAACTAGCGGGGGGGCTTTTTGATACGCAGTATTTT
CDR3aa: CASSSKLAGGLFDTQYF

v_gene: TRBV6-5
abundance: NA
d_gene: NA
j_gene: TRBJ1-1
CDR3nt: TGTGCCATACAACAAGACGGGGAGAACACTGAAGCTTTCTTT
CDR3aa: CAIQQDGENTEAFF

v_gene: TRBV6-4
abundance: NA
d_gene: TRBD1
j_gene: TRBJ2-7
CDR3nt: TGTGCCAGCAGTGACCGGGGACAGCCCAGGGACGAGCAGTACTTC
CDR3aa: CASSDRGQPRDEQYF

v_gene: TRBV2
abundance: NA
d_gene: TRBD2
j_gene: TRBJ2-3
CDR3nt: TGTGCCAGCAGTGCGCAACTAGCGGGAGGGCCGACAGATACGCAGTATTTT
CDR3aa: CASSAQLAGGPTDTQYF

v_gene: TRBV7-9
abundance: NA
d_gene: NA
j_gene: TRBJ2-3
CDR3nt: TGTGCCAGCAGCTTATTAACGACTGGAGATACGCAGTATTTT
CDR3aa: CASSLLTTGDTQYF

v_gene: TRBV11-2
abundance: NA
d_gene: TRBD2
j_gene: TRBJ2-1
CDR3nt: TGTGCCAGCAGCTTACTAGCGGGAGGCCCCTTTTACAATGAGCAGTTCTTC
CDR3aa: CASSLLAGGPFYNEQFF

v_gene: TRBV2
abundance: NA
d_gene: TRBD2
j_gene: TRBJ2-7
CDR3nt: TGTGCCAGCAGCCCGGGACTAGCGGGGTCAGAGCAGTACTTC
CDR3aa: CASSPGLAGSEQYF

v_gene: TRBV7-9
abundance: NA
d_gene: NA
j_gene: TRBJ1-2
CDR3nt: TGTGCCAGCAGCTCAACAGGAAACTATGGCTACACCTTC
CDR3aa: CASSSTGNYGYTF

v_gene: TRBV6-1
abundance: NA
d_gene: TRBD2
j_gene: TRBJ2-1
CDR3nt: TGTGCCAGCAGTGAAGATGCGGGGGTTGGGTTCTTC
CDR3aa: CASSEDAGVGFF

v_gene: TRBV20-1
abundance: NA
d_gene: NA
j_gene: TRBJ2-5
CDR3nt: TGCAGTGCTAGTCGGGGAGGCACGGCGGAGACCCAGTACTTC
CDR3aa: CSASRGGTAETQYF

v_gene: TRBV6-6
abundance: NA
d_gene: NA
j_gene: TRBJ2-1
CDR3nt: TGTGCCAGCAGTCGGGCTGTGGATGAGCAGTTCTTC
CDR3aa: CASSRAVDEQFF

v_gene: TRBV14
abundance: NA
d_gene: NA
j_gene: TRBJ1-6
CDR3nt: TGTGCCAGCAGCCCTAGGCGTGAGTGGAGTTCACCCCTCCACTTT
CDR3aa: CASSPRREWSSPLHF

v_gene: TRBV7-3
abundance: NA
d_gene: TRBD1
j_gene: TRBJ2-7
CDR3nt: TGTGCCAGCCGGGGACAGGGGAGCGACGAGCAGTACTTC
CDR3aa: CASRGQGSDEQYF

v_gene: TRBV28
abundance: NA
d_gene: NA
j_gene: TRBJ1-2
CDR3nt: TGTGCCAGCAAGAGGCCAGTAGACAACTATGGCTACACCTTC
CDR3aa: CASKRPVDNYGYTF

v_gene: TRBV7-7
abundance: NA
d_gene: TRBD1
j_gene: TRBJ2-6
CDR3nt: TGTGCTAGCAGCCCCATCCCGGGGACAGGGGCCCTCTCTGGGGCCAACGTCCTGACTTTC
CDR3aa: CASSPIPGTGALSGANVLTF

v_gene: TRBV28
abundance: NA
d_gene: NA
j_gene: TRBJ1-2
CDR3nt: TGTGCCAGCAGTTCTCAGGGGACTGGCTACACCTTC
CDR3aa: CASSSQGTGYTF

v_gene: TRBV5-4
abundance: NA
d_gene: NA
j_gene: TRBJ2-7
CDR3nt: TGTGCCAGCAGCTTCCGACAGGATAAGCAGTACTTC
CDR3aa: CASSFRQDKQYF

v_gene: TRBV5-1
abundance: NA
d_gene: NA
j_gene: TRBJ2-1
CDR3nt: TGCGCCAGCAGAGGGGGACCTTCCTACAATGAGCAGTTCTTC
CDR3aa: CASRGGPSYNEQFF

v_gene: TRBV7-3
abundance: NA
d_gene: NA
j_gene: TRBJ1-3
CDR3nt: TGTGCCAGCAGCTTAGAAAGGGGGACGCCTGGAAACACCATATATTTT
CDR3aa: CASSLERGTPGNTIYF

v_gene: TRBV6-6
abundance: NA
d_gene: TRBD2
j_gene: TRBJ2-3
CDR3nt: TGTGCCAGCCCGACGGGGAGGGTGGGGTGCACAGATACGCAGTATTTT
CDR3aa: CASPTGRVGCTDTQYF

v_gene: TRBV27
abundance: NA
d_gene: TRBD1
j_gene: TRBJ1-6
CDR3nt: TGTGCCAGCAGTTTATTTCAAGGGGGCTCACCCCTCCACTTT
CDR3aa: CASSLFQGGSPLHF

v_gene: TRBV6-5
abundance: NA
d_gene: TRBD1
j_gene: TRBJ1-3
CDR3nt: TGTGCCAGCAGTCACGGACAGGGGGCTGGAAACACCATATATTTT
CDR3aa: CASSHGQGAGNTIYF

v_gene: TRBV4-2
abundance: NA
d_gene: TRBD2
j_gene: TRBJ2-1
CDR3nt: TGTGCCAGCAGCCACCTCCTTAGGGAGGGCGGAATATACAATGAGCAGTTCTTC
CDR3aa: CASSHLLREGGIYNEQFF

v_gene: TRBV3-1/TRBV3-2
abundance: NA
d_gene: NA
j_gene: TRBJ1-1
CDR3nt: TGTGCCAGCAGCCTAATTGTCACGGGAAACACTGAAGCTTTCTTT
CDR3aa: CASSLIVTGNTEAFF

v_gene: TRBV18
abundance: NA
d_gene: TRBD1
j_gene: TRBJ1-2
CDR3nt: TGTGCCAGCTCACCAAGTACCGCGACAGGGTATGGCTACACCTTC
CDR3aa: CASSPSTATGYGYTF

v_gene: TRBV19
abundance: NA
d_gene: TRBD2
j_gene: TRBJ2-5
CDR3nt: TGTGCCAGTAGTACCGGACTAGCTCTCGAGACCCAGTACTTC
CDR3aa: CASSTGLALETQYF

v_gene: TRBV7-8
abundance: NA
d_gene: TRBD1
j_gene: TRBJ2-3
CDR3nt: TGTGCCAGCAGCCCGGGACAGGGATCCTCTCGCACAGATACGCAGTATTTT
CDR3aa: CASSPGQGSSRTDTQYF

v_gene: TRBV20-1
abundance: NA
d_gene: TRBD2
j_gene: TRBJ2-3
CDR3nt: TGCAGTGCTAGTCTCCTGGCGACTAGCGGGGGCGCAGATACGCAGTATTTT
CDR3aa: CSASLLATSGGADTQYF

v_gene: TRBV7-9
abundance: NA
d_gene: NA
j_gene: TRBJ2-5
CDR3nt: TGTGCCAGCACCCGACAGCCCGGAGAGACCCAGTACTTC
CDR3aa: CASTRQPGETQYF

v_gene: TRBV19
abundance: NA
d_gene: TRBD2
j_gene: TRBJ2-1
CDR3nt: TGTGCCAGTAGACCCTTGGGCGGGAGGCATAGCTCCTACAATGAGCAGTTCTTC
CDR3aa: CASRPLGGRHSSYNEQFF

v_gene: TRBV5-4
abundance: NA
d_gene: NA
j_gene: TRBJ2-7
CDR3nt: TGTGCCAGCAGCTTGGGGAGACCGGGACAGTCCGGGAGACACCAGTACTTC
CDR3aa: CASSLGRPGQSGRHQYF

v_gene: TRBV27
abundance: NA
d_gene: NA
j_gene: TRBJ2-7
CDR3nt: TGTGCCAGCAGTCCTTTTAGGGACTCGCCTCGGGAGCAGTACTTC
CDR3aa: CASSPFRDSPREQYF

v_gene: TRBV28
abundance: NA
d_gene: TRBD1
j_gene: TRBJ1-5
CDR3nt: TGTGCCAGCAGCCCACGCTCCTGGACAGGGAATCAGCCCCAGCATTTT
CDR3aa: CASSPRSWTGNQPQHF

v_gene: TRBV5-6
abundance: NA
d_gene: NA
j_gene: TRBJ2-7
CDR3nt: TGTGCCAGCAGCTTGAGGTGGAGCTCCTACGAGCAGTACTTC
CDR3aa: CASSLRWSSYEQYF

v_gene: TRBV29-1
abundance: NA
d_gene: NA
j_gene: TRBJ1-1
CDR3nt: TGCAGCGCCGAGATGGTGGTGAACACTGAAGCTTTCTTT
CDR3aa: CSAEMVVNTEAFF

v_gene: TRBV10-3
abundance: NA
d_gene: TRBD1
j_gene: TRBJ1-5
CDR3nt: TGTGCCATCAGCCCGGGACAGGGGGCTGATCAGCCCCAGCATTTT
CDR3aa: CAISPGQGADQPQHF

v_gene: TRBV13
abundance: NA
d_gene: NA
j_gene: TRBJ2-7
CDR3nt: TGTGCCAGCAGCTTACGGGGGGCGACCTACGAGCAGTACTTC
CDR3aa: CASSLRGATYEQYF

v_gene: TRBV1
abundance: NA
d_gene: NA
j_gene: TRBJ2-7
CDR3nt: TGCACCAGCAGCCAAAAAGACAAACCCTACGAGCAGTACTTC
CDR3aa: CTSSQKDKPYEQYF

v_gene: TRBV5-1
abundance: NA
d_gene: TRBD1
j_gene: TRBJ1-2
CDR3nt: TGCGCCAGCAGTTATAGTGGGACAGACTATGGCTACACCTTC
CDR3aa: CASSYSGTDYGYTF

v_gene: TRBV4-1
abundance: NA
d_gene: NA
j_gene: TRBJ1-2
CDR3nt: TGCGCCAGCAGCCAAGATGTGGGGCAGGGAAACTATGGCTACACCTTC
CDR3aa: CASSQDVGQGNYGYTF

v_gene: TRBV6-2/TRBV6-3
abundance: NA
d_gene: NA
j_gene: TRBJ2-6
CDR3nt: TGTGCCAGCAGTTACCGTCCGGGACGGGGGATCTCTGGGGCCAACGTCCTGACTTTC
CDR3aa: CASSYRPGRGISGANVLTF

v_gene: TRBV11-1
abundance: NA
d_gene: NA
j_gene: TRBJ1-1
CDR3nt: TGTGCCAGCAGCTTAGGATCTGATACCAGTGAAGCTTTCTTT
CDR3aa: CASSLGSDTSEAFF